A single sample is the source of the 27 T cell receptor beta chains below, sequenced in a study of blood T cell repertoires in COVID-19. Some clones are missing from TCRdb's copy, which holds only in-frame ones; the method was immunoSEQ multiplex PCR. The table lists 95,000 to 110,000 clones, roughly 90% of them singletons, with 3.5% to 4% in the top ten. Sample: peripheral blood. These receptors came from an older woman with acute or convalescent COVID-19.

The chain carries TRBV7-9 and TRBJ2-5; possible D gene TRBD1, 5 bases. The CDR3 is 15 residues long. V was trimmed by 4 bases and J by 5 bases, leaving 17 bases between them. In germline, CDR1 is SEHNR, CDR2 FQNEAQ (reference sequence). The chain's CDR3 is CASSYGRRGEETQYF. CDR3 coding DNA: TGTGCCAGCAGCTACGGTCGAAGGGGTGAGGAGACCCAGTACTTC.

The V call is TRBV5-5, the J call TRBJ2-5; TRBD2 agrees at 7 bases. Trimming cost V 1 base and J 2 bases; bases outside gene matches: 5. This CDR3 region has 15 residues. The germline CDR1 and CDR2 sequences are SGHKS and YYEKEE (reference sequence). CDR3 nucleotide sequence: TGTGCCAGCAGCTTGTCAGGGACTATACAAGAGACCCAGTACTTC. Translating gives CASSLSGTIQETQYF.

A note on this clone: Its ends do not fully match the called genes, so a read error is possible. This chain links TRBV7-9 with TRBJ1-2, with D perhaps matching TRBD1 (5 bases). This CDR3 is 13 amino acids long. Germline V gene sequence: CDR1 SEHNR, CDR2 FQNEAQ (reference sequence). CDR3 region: CASSSATGTEMIF. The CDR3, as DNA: TGTGCCAGCAGCTCCGCCACCGGGACTGAGATGATCTTC.

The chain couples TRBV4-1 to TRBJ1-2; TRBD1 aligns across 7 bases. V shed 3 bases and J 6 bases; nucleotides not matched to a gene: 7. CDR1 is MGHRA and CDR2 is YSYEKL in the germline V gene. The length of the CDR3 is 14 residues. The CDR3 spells CASSHDRAWDGYTF. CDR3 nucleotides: TGCGCCAGCAGCCACGACAGGGCATGGGATGGCTACACCTTC.

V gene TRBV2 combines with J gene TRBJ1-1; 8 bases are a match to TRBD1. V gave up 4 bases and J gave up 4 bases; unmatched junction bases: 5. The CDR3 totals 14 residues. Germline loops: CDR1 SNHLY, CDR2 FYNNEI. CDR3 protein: CASSVDRVSTEAFF. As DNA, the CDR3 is TGTGCCAGCAGTGTGGACAGGGTGAGCACTGAAGCTTTCTTT.

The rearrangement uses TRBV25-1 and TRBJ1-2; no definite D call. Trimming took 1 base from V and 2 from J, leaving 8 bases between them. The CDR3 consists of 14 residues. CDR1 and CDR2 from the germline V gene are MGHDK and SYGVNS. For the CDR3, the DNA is TGTGCCAGCAGTGAATTCACCGGGAACTATGGCTACACCTTC. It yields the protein CASSEFTGNYGYTF.

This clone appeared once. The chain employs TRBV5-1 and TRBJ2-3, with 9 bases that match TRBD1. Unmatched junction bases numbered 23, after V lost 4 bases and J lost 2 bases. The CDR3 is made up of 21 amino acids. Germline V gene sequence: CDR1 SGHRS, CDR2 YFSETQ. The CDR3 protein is CASSLPVRPGDRETSTDTQYF. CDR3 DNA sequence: TGCGCCAGCAGCCTGCCCGTTAGGCCCGGGGACAGGGAAACGTCCACAGATACGCAGTATTTT.

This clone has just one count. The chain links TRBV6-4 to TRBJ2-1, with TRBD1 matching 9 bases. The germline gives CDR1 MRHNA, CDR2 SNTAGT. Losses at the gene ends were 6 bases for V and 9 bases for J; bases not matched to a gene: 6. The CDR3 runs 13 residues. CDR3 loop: CASSKRTGAEQFF. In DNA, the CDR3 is TGTGCCAGCAGCAAGAGGACAGGGGCTGAGCAGTTCTTC.

CDR3 residues: CSASSGLGAFF. DNA of the CDR3: TGCAGTGCTAGTTCAGGGTTAGGAGCTTTCTTT. This rearrangement joins TRBV20-1 to TRBJ1-1, with TRBD1 as a possible D gene (5 bases). Trimming removed 3 bases from V and 10 bases from J, with 12 bases in between. This CDR3 spans 11 amino acids. CDR1 and CDR2 (germline): DFQATT, SNEGSKA (reference sequence).

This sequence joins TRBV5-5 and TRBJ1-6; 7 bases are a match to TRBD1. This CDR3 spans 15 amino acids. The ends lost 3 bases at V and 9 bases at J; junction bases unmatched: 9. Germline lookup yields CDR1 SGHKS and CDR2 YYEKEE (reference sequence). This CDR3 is CASSSATGESSPLHF. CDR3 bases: TGTGCCAGCAGCTCAGCCACAGGGGAGAGTTCACCCCTCCACTTT.

In DNA form, the CDR3 reads TGTGCCAGTAGTATTCGACGGGGAACCGGGGAGCTGTTTTTT. Translated: CASSIRRGTGELFF. The rearrangement uses TRBV19 and TRBJ2-2, with a possible D match to TRBD2 (5 bases). The CDR3 has 14 amino acids. CDR1 is LNHDA, CDR2 SQIVND, per germline (reference sequence). Trimming shortened V by 3 bases and J by 5 bases, and 10 bases separated the two germline ends.

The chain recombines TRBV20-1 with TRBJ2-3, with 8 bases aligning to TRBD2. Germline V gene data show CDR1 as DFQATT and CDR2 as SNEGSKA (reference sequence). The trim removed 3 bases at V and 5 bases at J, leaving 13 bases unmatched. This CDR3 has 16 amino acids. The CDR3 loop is CSASHFQAGERDTQYF. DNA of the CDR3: TGCAGTGCTAGTCATTTTCAAGCGGGAGAGCGAGATACGCAGTATTTT.

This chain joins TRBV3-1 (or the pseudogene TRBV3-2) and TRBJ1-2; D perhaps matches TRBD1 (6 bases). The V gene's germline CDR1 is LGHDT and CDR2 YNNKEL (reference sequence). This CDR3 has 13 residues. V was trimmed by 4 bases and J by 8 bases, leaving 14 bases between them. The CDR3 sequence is CASSPRAGEGYTF. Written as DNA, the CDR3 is TGTGCCAGCAGCCCCCGGGCAGGGGAAGGCTACACCTTC.

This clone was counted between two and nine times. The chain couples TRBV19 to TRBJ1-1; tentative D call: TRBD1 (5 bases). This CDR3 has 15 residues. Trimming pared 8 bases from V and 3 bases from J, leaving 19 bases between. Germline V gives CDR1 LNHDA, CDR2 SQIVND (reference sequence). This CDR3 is CASLQEGVGYTEAFF. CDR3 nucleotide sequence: TGTGCCAGTTTACAGGAGGGTGTTGGCTACACTGAAGCTTTCTTT.

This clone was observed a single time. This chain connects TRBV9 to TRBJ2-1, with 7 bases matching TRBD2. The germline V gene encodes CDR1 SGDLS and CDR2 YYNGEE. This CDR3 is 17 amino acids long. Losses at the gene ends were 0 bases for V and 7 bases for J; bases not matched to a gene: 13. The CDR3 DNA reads TGTGCCAGCAGCGTAGGGCTAGCGGAAACCCTAGGGAATGAGCAGTTCTTC. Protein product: CASSVGLAETLGNEQFF.

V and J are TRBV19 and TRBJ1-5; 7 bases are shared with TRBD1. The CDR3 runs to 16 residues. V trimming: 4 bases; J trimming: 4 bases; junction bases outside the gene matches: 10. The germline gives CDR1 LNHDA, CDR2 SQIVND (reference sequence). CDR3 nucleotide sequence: TGTGCCAGTAGTAGGGCAGGGGGTGGGCTGAATCAGCCCCAGCATTTT. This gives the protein CASSRAGGGLNQPQHF.

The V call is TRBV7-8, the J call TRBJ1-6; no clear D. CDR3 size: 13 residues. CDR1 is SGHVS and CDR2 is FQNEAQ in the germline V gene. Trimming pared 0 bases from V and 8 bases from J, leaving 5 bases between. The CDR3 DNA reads TGTGCCAGCAGCTTAGCACAAGATTCACCCCTCCACTTT. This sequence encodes CASSLAQDSPLHF.

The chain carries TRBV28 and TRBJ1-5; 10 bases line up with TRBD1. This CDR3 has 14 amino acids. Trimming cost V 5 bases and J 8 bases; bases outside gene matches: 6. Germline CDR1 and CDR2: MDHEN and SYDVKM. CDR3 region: CASSRQGAAKPQHF. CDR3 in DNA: TGTGCCAGCAGTCGACAGGGGGCTGCTAAGCCCCAGCATTTT. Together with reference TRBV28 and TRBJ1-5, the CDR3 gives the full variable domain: DVKVTQSSRYLVKRTGEKVFLECVQDMDHENMFWYRQDPGLGLRLIYFSYDVKMKEKGDIPEGYSVSREKKERFSLILESASTNQTSMYLCASSRQGAAKPQHFGDGTRLSIL.

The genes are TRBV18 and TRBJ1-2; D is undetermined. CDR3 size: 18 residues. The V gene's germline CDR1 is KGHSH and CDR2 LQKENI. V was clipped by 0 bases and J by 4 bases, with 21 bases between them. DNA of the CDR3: TGTGCCAGCTCACCACCGAGATGGCAGGCGGGTTACGGCTATGGCTACACCTTC. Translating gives CASSPPRWQAGYGYGYTF.

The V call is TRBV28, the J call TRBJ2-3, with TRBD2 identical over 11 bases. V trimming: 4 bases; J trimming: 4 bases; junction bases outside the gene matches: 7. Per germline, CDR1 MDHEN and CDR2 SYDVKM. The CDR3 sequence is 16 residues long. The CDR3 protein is CASSSPGLAAADTQYF. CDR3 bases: TGTGCCAGCAGTTCTCCGGGACTAGCGGCAGCAGATACGCAGTATTTT.

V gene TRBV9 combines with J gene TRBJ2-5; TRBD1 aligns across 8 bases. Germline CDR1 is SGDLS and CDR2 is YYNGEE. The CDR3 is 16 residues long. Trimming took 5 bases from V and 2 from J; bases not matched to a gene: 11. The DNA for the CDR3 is TGTGCCAGCAGTCAGGCACAGGGGGGACGACAAGAGACCCAGTACTTC. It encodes CASSQAQGGRQETQYF.

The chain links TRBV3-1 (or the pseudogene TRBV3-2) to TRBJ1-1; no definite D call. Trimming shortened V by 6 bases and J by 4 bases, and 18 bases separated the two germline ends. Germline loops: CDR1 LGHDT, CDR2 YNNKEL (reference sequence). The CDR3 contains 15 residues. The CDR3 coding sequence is TGTGCCAGCAGAGCAACCGGGAGCTCGTTCACTGAAGCTTTCTTT. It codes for CASRATGSSFTEAFF.

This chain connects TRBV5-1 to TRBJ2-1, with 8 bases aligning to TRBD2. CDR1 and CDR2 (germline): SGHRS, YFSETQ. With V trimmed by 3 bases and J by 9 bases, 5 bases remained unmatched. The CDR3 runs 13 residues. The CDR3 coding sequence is TGCGCCAGCAGCTCGACGGGGGGGAGTGAGCAGTTCTTC. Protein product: CASSSTGGSEQFF.

The CDR3 reads CASLALSYNEQFF. In DNA, the CDR3 is TGTGCCAGCTTAGCACTCTCCTACAATGAGCAGTTCTTC. The chain employs TRBV28 and TRBJ2-1; D gene ambiguous. V lost 8 bases and J lost 0, with 8 bases in between. This CDR3 has 13 residues. CDR1 and CDR2 from the germline V gene are MDHEN and SYDVKM.

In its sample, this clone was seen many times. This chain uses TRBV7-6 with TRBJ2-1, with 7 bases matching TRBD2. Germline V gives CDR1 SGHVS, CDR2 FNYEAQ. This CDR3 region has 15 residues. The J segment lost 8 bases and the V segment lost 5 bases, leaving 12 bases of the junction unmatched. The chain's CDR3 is CASSPTGGGFDEQFF. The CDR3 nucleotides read TGTGCCAGCAGCCCCACGGGGGGAGGCTTCGATGAGCAGTTCTTC.

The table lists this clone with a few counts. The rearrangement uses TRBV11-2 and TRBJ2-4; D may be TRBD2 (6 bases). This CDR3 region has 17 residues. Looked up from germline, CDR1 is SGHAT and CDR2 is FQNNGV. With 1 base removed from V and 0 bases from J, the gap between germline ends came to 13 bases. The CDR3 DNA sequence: TGTGCCAGCAGCTTAGGGGGACTCTCGTTAGCCAAAAACATTCAGTACTTC. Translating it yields CASSLGGLSLAKNIQYF.

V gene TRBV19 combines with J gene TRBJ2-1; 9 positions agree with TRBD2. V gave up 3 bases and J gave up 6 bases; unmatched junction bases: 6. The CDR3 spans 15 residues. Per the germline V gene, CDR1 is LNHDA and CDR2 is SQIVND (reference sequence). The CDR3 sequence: CASSIRGGRVNEQFF. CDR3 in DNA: TGTGCCAGTAGTATCCGAGGCGGGAGGGTCAATGAGCAGTTCTTC.